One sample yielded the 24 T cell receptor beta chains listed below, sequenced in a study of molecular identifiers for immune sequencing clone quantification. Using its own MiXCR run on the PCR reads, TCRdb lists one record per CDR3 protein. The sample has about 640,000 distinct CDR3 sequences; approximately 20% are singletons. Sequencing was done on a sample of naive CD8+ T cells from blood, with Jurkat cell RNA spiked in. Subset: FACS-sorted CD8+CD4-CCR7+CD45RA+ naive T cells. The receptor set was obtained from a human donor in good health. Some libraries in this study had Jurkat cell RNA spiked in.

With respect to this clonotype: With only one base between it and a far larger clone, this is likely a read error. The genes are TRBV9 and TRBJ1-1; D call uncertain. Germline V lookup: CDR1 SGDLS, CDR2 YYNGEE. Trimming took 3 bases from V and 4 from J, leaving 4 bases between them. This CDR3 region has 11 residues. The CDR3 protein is CASSASTEAFF. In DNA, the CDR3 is TGTGCCAGCAGCGCTAGCACTGAAGCTTTCTTT.

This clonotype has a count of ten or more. The chain's CDR3 is CASSQDRSGANVLTF. CDR3 in DNA: TGTGCCAGCAGCCAAGACCGCTCTGGGGCCAACGTCCTGACTTTC. V and J are TRBV4-2 and TRBJ2-6; D unclear. CDR1 and CDR2 (germline): LGHNA, YNFKEQ. Trimming shortened V by 0 bases and J by 0 bases, and 3 bases separated the two germline ends. The CDR3 sequence is 15 residues long.

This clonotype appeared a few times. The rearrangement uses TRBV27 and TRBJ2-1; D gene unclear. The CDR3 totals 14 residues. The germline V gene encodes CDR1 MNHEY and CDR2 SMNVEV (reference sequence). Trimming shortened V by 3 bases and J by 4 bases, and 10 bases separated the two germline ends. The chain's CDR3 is CASSLATDYNEQFF. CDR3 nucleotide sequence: TGTGCCAGCAGTTTGGCGACCGATTACAATGAGCAGTTCTTC.

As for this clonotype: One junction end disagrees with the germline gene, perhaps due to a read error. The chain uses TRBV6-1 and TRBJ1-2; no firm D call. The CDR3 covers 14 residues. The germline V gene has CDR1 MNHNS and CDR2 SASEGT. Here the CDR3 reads CACSEMGGGYGYTF. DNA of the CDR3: TGTGCCTGCAGTGAGATGGGCGGCGGCTATGGCTACACCTTC.

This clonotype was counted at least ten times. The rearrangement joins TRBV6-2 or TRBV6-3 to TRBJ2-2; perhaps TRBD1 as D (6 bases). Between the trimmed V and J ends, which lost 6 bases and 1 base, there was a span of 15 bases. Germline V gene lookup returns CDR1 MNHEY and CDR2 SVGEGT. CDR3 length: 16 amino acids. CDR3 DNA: TGTGCCAGCAGCGCTGGGACAATTCTGAACACCGGGGAGCTGTTTTTT. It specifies CASSAGTILNTGELFF.

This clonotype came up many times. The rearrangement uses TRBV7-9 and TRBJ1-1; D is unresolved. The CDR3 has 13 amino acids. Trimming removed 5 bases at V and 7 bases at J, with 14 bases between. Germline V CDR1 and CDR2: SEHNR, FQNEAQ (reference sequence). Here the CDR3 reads CASSRVVDNEAFF. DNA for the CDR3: TGTGCCAGCAGCCGAGTGGTAGATAATGAAGCTTTCTTT.

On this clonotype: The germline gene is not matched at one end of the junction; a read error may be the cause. CDR3 nucleotide sequence: TGTGCCACCAGCGGGACAGGGGGGGGCACTGGAGCTTTCTTT. Translation gives CATSGTGGGTGAFF. This chain connects TRBV15 to TRBJ1-1, with 11 positions matching TRBD1. Per the germline V gene, CDR1 is LNHNV and CDR2 is YYDKDF (reference sequence). The CDR3 contains 14 residues.

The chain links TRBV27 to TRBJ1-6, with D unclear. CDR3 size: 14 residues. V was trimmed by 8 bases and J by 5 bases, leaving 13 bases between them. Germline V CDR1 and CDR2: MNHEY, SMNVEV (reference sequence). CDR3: CASRDSPHNSPLHF. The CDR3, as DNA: TGTGCCAGCCGCGATTCGCCCCATAATTCACCCCTCCACTTT.

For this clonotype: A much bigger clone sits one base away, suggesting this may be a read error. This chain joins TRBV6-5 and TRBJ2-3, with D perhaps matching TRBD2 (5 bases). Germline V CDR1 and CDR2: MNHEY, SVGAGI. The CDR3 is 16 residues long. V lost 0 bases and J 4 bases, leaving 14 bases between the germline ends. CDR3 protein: CASSYSSGLGADTQYF. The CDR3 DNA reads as TGTGCCAGCAGTTACTCTTCGGGGTTGGGCGCAGATACGCAGTATTTT.

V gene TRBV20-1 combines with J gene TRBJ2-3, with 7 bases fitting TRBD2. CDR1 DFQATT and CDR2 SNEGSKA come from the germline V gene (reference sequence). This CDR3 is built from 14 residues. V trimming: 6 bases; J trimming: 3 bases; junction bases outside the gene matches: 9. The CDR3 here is CSAEDWEGTDTQYF. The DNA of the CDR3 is TGCAGTGCGGAGGACTGGGAGGGAACAGATACGCAGTATTTT.

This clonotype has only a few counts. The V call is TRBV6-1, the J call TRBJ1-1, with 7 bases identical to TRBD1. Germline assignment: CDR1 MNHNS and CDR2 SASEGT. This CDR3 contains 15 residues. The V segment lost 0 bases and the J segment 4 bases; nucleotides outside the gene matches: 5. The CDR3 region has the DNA TGTGCCAGCAGTGAAGCGGTCAGGGGGGGCACTGAAGCTTTCTTT. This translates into CASSEAVRGGTEAFF.

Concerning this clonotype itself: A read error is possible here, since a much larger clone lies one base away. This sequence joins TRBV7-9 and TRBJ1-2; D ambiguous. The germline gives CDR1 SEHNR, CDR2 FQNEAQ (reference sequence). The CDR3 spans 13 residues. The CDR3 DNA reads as TGTGCCGGCAGCTTAGGAGGTATCCATGGCTACACCTTC. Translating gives CAGSLGGIHGYTF.

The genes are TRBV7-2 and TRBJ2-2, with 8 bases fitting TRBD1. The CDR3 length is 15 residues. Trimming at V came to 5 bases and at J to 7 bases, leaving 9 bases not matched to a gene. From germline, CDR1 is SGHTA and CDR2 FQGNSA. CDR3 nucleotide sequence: TGTGCCAGCAGCAGGTGGACAGGGTCTATCGGGGAGCTGTTTTTT. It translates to CASSRWTGSIGELFF.

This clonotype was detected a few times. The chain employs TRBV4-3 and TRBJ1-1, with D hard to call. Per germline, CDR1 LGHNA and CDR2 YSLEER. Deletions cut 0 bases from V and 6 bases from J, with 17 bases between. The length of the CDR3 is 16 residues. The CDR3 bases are TGCGCCAGCAGCCAAGATCTCGGGTTAGGAATCTCTGAAGCTTTCTTT. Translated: CASSQDLGLGISEAFF.

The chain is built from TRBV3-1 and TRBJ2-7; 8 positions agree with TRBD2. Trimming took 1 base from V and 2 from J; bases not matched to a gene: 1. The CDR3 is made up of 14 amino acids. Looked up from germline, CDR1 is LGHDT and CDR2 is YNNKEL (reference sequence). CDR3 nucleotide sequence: TGTGCCAGCAGCCAAGTACTAGCGGCCTACGAGCAGTACTTC. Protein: CASSQVLAAYEQYF.

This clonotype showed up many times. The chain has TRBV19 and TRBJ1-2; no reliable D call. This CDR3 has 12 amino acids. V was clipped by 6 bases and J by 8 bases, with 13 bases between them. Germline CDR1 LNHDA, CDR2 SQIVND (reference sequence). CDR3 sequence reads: CASSPLGGGYTF. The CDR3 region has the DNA TGTGCCAGTAGCCCACTCGGTGGCGGCTACACCTTC.

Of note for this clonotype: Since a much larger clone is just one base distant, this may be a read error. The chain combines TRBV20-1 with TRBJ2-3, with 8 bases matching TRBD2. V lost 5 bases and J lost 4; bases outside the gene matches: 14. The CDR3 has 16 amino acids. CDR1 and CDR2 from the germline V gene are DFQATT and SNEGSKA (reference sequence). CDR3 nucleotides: TGCAGTGCTGCGACTAGCGCCCTAGCTGACGCAGATACGCAGTATTTT. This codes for CSAATSALADADTQYF.

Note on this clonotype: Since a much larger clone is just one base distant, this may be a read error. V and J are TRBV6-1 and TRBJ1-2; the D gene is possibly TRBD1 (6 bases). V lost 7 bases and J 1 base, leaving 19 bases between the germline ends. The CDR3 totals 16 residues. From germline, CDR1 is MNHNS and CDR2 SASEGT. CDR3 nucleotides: TGTGCCAGCAATGATATAGGACAGAGCGTTAACTATGGCTACACCTTC. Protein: CASNDIGQSVNYGYTF.

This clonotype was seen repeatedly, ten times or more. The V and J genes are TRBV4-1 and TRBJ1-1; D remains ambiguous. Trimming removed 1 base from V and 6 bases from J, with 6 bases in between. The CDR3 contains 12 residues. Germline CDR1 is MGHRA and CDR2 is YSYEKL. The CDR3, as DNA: TGCGCCAGCAGCCAAGGAACGGCTGAAGCTTTCTTT. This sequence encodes CASSQGTAEAFF.

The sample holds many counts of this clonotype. The CDR3 DNA follows: TGTGCCAGTAGTATGGCCCCTAACACTGAAGCTTTCTTT. It translates to CASSMAPNTEAFF. The chain links TRBV19 to TRBJ1-1; the D is unclear. V shed 3 bases and J shed 2 bases, with 7 bases lying between them. This CDR3 region has 13 residues. Germline assignment: CDR1 LNHDA and CDR2 SQIVND (reference sequence).

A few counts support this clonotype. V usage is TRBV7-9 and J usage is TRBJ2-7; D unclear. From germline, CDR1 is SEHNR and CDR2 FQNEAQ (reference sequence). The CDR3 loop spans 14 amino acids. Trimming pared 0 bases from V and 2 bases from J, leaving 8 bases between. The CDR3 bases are TGTGCCAGCAGCTTAGCGGTTCCCCCCTACGAGCAGTACTTC. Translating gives CASSLAVPPYEQYF.

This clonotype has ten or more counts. This CDR3 is CASSQTGPTEAFF. CDR3 nucleotides: TGCGCCAGCAGCCAGACCGGGCCCACTGAAGCTTTCTTT. V and J are TRBV4-1 and TRBJ1-1; D not certain. This CDR3 spans 13 amino acids. Germline CDR1 MGHRA, CDR2 YSYEKL. Trimming shortened V by 3 bases and J by 4 bases, and 9 bases separated the two germline ends.

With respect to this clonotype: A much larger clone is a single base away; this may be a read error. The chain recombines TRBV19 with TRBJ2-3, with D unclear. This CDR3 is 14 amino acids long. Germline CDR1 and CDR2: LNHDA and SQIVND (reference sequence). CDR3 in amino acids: CASSMDWRTDTRYF. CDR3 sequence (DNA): TGTGCCAGTAGTATGGATTGGCGCACAGATACGCGGTATTTT.

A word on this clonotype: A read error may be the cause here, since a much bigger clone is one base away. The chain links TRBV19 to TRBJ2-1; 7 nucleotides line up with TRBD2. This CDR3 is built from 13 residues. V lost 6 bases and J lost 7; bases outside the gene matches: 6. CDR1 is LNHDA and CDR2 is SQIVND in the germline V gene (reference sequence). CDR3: CASSAGGENEQFF. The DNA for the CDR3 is TGTGCCAGTAGCGCTGGGGGGGAAAATGAGCAGTTCTTC.